One and the same sample provided the 20 T cell receptor beta chains below, sequenced in a study of blood T cells in healthy people across ages. A second PCR, run for roughly 7 to 12 cycles, used a sample-barcoded 5' primer plus a J-beta primer mix. TCRdb itself ran the 5' RACE reads through MiXCR, one entry per CDR3 protein. The sample includes 600,000 to 1,000,000 distinct CDR3 sequences, roughly 60% of them seen just once. The specimen was blood. The source of these receptors is a man aged 25-40 years in good health.

The chain joins TRBV6-2 or TRBV6-3 to TRBJ2-7; TRBD2 might be the D (6 bases). CDR1 and CDR2 from the germline V gene are MNHEY and SVGEGT. The CDR3 is 18 residues long. The V and J ends lost 0 bases and 3 bases respectively, with 21 bases between them. The CDR3 spells CASSYSAGSEAGFYEQYF. CDR3 coding DNA: TGTGCCAGCAGTTACTCGGCGGGATCCGAGGCGGGGTTCTACGAGCAGTACTTC.

The chain links TRBV12-3 or TRBV12-4 to TRBJ2-7, with 7 bases lining up with TRBD2. CDR3 length: 14 amino acids. The V segment lost 6 bases and the J segment 5 bases; nucleotides outside the gene matches: 10. Written as DNA, the CDR3 is TGTGCCAGCAGCTCCCAGGGTGCGGGAGACGAGCAGTACTTC. Encoded protein: CASSSQGAGDEQYF.

This clonotype was seen a handful of times. The chain employs TRBV3-1 and TRBJ2-3; 8 nucleotides line up with TRBD2. The junction had 6 bases not matched to a gene; V was cut back by 1 base and J by 0 bases. The CDR3 sequence is 17 residues long. Germline-derived CDR1 and CDR2 are LGHDT and YNNKEL (reference sequence). The CDR3: CASSQVGERGSTDTQYF. The CDR3 nucleotides read TGTGCCAGCAGCCAAGTCGGTGAGCGGGGGAGCACAGATACGCAGTATTTT.

This clonotype appeared a few times. The chain recombines TRBV11-2 with TRBJ1-2, with 10 bases fitting TRBD1. J was trimmed by 0 bases and V by 6 bases; bases with no gene match: 4. The CDR3 runs 15 residues. From germline, CDR1 is SGHAT and CDR2 FQNNGV. The CDR3 loop is CASRAGTGANYGYTF. CDR3 sequence (DNA): TGTGCCAGCAGGGCAGGGACAGGGGCTAACTATGGCTACACCTTC.

This clonotype was seen more than once but under ten times. V gene TRBV20-1 combines with J gene TRBJ2-7, with 9 bases identical to TRBD1. CDR1 is DFQATT, CDR2 SNEGSKA, per germline (reference sequence). V gave up 5 bases and J gave up 4 bases; unmatched junction bases: 9. The CDR3 covers 14 residues. The CDR3 coding sequence is TGCAGTGCTGGCCGAATGACAGGGGGGTACGAGCAGTACTTC. It translates to CSAGRMTGGYEQYF.

The J gene is TRBJ1-4, the V gene TRBV4-3; no clear D gene. Germline V gene lookup returns CDR1 LGHNA and CDR2 YSLEER. Trimming stripped 0 bases from V and 4 bases from J, with 6 bases between. The CDR3 consists of 14 residues. CDR3 sequence reads: CASSQEHGNEKLFF. CDR3 nucleotides: TGCGCCAGCAGCCAAGAGCACGGTAATGAAAAACTGTTTTTT.

The V and J genes are TRBV20-1 and TRBJ2-1, with 13 bases that match TRBD2. With 7 bases clipped from V and 6 bases from J, the junction kept 3 bases outside the gene matches. CDR1 and CDR2 from the germline V gene are DFQATT and SNEGSKA (reference sequence). There are 13 residues in the CDR3. The CDR3 DNA follows: TGCAGTGAAGGACTAGCGGGAGCCAATGAGCAGTTCTTC. It encodes CSEGLAGANEQFF.

V and J are TRBV20-1 and TRBJ2-5; TRBD2 agrees at 9 bases. This CDR3 spans 16 amino acids. The ends lost 0 bases at V and 5 bases at J; junction bases unmatched: 10. Germline CDR1 and CDR2: DFQATT and SNEGSKA (reference sequence). The CDR3 region has the DNA TGCAGTGCTAGAGATGGGGGCGGGGGGGCCTTGGAGACCCAGTACTTC. Translation: CSARDGGGGALETQYF.

The chain carries TRBV7-2 and TRBJ1-1; D remains ambiguous. CDR3 length: 14 amino acids. The V end lost 6 bases, the J end lost 4 bases, and 15 bases lay between the germline ends. Germline V gives CDR1 SGHTA, CDR2 FQGNSA. In nucleotides, the CDR3 is TGTGCCAGCAGTCGAGGCCCCCTGGGCACTGAAGCTTTCTTT. This sequence encodes CASSRGPLGTEAFF.

The chain is built from TRBV20-1 and TRBJ2-1; D possibly corresponds to TRBD2 (5 bases). The CDR3 extends over 11 amino acids. V lost 6 bases to trimming and J lost 7 bases, with 10 bases between them. Per the germline V gene, CDR1 is DFQATT and CDR2 is SNEGSKA (reference sequence). CDR3 bases: TGCAGTGCCGTGCGCGGGAATGAGCAGTTCTTC. It yields the protein CSAVRGNEQFF.

The J gene is TRBJ2-1, the V gene TRBV15; 8 positions agree with TRBD2. Unmatched junction bases numbered 7, after V lost 4 bases and J lost 5 bases. Per the germline V gene, CDR1 is LNHNV and CDR2 is YYDKDF (reference sequence). The CDR3 extends over 15 amino acids. The CDR3 bases are TGTGCCACCAGCAAATCCCCGGGACTAGACAATGAGCAGTTCTTC. It codes for CATSKSPGLDNEQFF.

In DNA, the CDR3 is TGTGCCAGCAGTTCGATCTCGTTCTCTGGGGCCAACGTCCTGACTTTC. It codes for CASSSISFSGANVLTF. The V gene is TRBV27, the J gene TRBJ2-6; D is undetermined. This CDR3 contains 16 residues. Germline CDR1 is MNHEY and CDR2 is SMNVEV (reference sequence). V lost 4 bases and J 0 bases, leaving 10 bases between the germline ends.

This chain links TRBV2 with TRBJ2-7; TRBD1 agrees at 7 bases. There are 15 residues in the CDR3. Per germline, CDR1 SNHLY and CDR2 FYNNEI. V shed 6 bases and J 3 bases; nucleotides not matched to a gene: 11. CDR3 sequence reads: CASRPQGIEVYEQYF. The DNA for the CDR3 is TGTGCCAGCAGGCCACAGGGGATTGAGGTCTACGAGCAGTACTTC.

This clonotype occurred a few times. The chain carries TRBV29-1 and TRBJ2-5; D not certain. The CDR3 is 12 amino acids. Deletions cut 3 bases from V and 1 base from J, with 6 bases between. Germline V lookup: CDR1 SQVTM, CDR2 ANQGSEA. In nucleotides, the CDR3 is TGCAGCGTTGATATAAGCCAAGAGACCCAGTACTTC. Encoded protein: CSVDISQETQYF.

This clonotype was seen more than once but under ten times. This chain joins TRBV7-9 and TRBJ2-7, with D perhaps given as TRBD1 or TRBD2 (6 bases each). There are 12 residues in the CDR3. The germline V and J ends were trimmed by 7 bases and 7 bases, with 14 bases remaining between them. Germline loops: CDR1 SEHNR, CDR2 FQNEAQ (reference sequence). The CDR3 nucleotides read TGTGCCAGCACCTCAGGGGCGGGGGAGCAGTACTTC. It specifies CASTSGAGEQYF.

The rearrangement links TRBV5-1 to TRBJ1-2; the D gene is possibly TRBD1 (5 bases). The length of the CDR3 is 16 residues. V was clipped by 0 bases and J by 3 bases, with 15 bases between them. Germline V gene lookup returns CDR1 SGHRS and CDR2 YFSETQ. CDR3 sequence (DNA): TGCGCCAGCAGCTTGGGGGGGGAAGGTCACGACTATGGCTACACCTTC. This codes for CASSLGGEGHDYGYTF.

This clonotype was observed a handful of times. The gene calls are TRBV5-1 and TRBJ2-5; D may correspond to TRBD1 or TRBD2 (5 bases each). Germline-derived CDR1 and CDR2 are SGHRS and YFSETQ. Trimming took off 3 bases at V and 4 bases at J, with 13 bases between the two ends. The CDR3 spans 14 residues. In DNA, the CDR3 is TGCGCCAGCAGCTCGCTAGCTACAGGAGAGACCCAGTACTTC. Encoded protein: CASSSLATGETQYF.

V and J are TRBV10-3 and TRBJ2-1; D not certain. Trimming stripped 6 bases from V and 9 bases from J, with 12 bases between. This CDR3 is 12 amino acids long. CDR1 is ENHRY, CDR2 SYGVKD, per germline. Written as DNA, the CDR3 is TGTGCCATCAGCGAGCCCACCACTGAGCAGTTCTTC. This sequence encodes CAISEPTTEQFF.

The V call is TRBV20-1, the J call TRBJ2-7, with D maybe TRBD2 (5 bases). Germline lookup yields CDR1 DFQATT and CDR2 SNEGSKA (reference sequence). The V and J ends lost 3 bases and 0 bases respectively, with 18 bases between them. The CDR3 has 16 residues. CDR3 nucleotide sequence: TGCAGTGCTAGTAGGACTGGGCAGGTCCGCTCCTACGAGCAGTACTTC. Translated: CSASRTGQVRSYEQYF.

The rearrangement links TRBV7-9 to TRBJ1-2, with a possible D match to TRBD1 (6 bases). The germline V gene has CDR1 SEHNR and CDR2 FQNEAQ (reference sequence). The V gene lost 7 bases and the J gene lost 0 bases, with 12 bases spanning the gap. The CDR3 extends over 14 amino acids. The CDR3 sequence: CASTRDRTNYGYTF. The CDR3 bases are TGTGCCAGCACCCGCGACAGGACTAACTATGGCTACACCTTC.